Below, 17 T cell receptor beta chains from the same sample are listed, as sequenced in a study of OX40 agonist ivuxolimab in advanced cancers. Assay: immunoSEQ multiplex PCR; the TCRdb copy retains only in-frame clones and omits some. The sample contains 35,000 to 45,000 clones, roughly 80% of which appear only once. The material was CD4+ or CD8+ T cells sorted from blood, obtained in a trial of the OX40 agonist ivuxolimab. These receptors all stem from an adult with an advanced solid tumor such as melanoma, head and neck, liver or kidney cancer.

This rearrangement joins TRBV29-1 to TRBJ2-7; D remains ambiguous. Trimming pared 7 bases from V and 6 bases from J, leaving 28 bases between. Germline V gives CDR1 SQVTM, CDR2 ANQGSEA. This CDR3 is 16 amino acids long. The CDR3 loop is CSATQIWTDLYGEQYF. The CDR3 nucleotides are TGCAGCGCCACCCAAATCTGGACCGATCTGTATGGCGAGCAGTACTTC.

The chain combines TRBV28 with TRBJ1-3; D is unclear. Germline V gene lookup returns CDR1 MDHEN and CDR2 SYDVKM. The CDR3 runs to 13 residues. The germline V and J ends were trimmed by 6 bases and 1 base, with 7 bases remaining between them. The CDR3 region is CASSPSSGNTIYF. The CDR3 DNA follows: TGTGCCAGCAGCCCCTCATCTGGAAACACCATATATTTT.

The CDR3 DNA reads TGTGCCAGCAGTGAAATCGTGGCAGGTGCAACTAATGAAAAACTGTTTTTT. Its protein product is CASSEIVAGATNEKLFF. V usage is TRBV2 and J usage is TRBJ1-4; D unclear. Deletions cut 2 bases from V and 0 bases from J, with 13 bases between. The germline gives CDR1 SNHLY, CDR2 FYNNEI. This CDR3 is built from 17 residues.

The CDR3 sequence is CASSLGSGEQYF. CDR3 coding DNA: TGTGCCAGCAGCTTGGGGTCTGGAGAGCAGTACTTC. The rearrangement uses TRBV11-3 and TRBJ2-7, with unresolved D. Between the trimmed V and J ends, which lost 3 bases and 7 bases, there was a span of 10 bases. The length of the CDR3 is 12 residues. Germline values: CDR1 SGHNT, CDR2 YENEEA.

The CDR3, as DNA: TGCAGCGTTGAAGGACCCTCCGGAGGCTACACCTTC. Translated, it gives CSVEGPSGGYTF. This rearrangement joins TRBV29-1 to TRBJ1-2; D is unresolved. The germline CDR1 and CDR2 sequences are SQVTM and ANQGSEA. The CDR3 length is 12 residues. Trimming took 1 base from V and 8 from J, leaving 11 bases between them.

The chain is built from TRBV5-1 and TRBJ1-1; D remains ambiguous. Germline CDR1 is SGHRS and CDR2 is YFSETQ. The V end lost 1 base, the J end lost 3 bases, and 16 bases lay between the germline ends. CDR3 length: 16 residues. CDR3 amino acids: CASSLPGHSGDTEAFF. CDR3 nucleotides: TGCGCCAGCAGCTTGCCTGGTCATTCTGGGGACACTGAAGCTTTCTTT.

The rearrangement uses TRBV29-1 and TRBJ2-4; no clear D. The germline CDR1 and CDR2 sequences are SQVTM and ANQGSEA. The CDR3 extends over 13 amino acids. The V gene lost 2 bases and the J gene lost 0 bases, with 5 bases spanning the gap. The CDR3 region has the DNA TGCAGCGTTGAACTGATAGCCAAAAACATTCAGTACTTC. Translation: CSVELIAKNIQYF.

The chain joins TRBV10-2 to TRBJ1-1; D gene unclear. The CDR3 is 15 amino acids. CDR1 WSHSY and CDR2 SAAADI come from the germline V gene. Trimming removed 3 bases from V and 1 base from J, with 12 bases in between. The CDR3 DNA is TGCGCCAGCAGTGAAATTGGGGTTCGGAACACTGAAGCTTTCTTT. Protein: CASSEIGVRNTEAFF.

The chain recombines TRBV7-2 with TRBJ2-3; D possibly matches TRBD1 or TRBD2 (5 bases each). The CDR3 is 14 residues long. Germline V gene sequence: CDR1 SGHTA, CDR2 FQGNSA. V lost 3 bases, J lost 1 base, and 8 bases lay in between. CDR3 region: CASSFQGGTDTQYF. CDR3 in DNA: TGTGCCAGCAGCTTCCAGGGAGGCACAGATACGCAGTATTTT.

The chain has TRBV28 and TRBJ1-2, with 10 positions matching TRBD1. The V gene's germline CDR1 is MDHEN and CDR2 SYDVKM. This CDR3 contains 13 residues. Trimming at V came to 6 bases and at J to 7 bases, leaving 5 bases not matched to a gene. As DNA, the CDR3 is TGTGCCAGCAGGATCGACAGGGGGCTTGGCTACACCTTC. Protein: CASRIDRGLGYTF.

This clone was recorded once. The chain employs TRBV2 and TRBJ1-6, with 12 bases lining up with TRBD1. The CDR3 length is 15 residues. CDR1 and CDR2 from the germline V gene are SNHLY and FYNNEI. Trimming at V came to 4 bases and at J to 9 bases, leaving 4 bases not matched to a gene. CDR3 loop: CASSGDRGLGSPLHF. The CDR3 DNA follows: TGTGCCAGCAGTGGGGACAGGGGGCTGGGTTCACCCCTCCACTTT.

The chain couples TRBV2 to TRBJ1-2; 7 nucleotides agree with TRBD1. In germline, CDR1 is SNHLY, CDR2 FYNNEI. Losses at the gene ends were 4 bases for V and 0 bases for J; bases not matched to a gene: 2. The CDR3 totals 14 residues. Here the CDR3 reads CASSVQGTNYGYTF. The CDR3 DNA is TGTGCCAGCAGTGTACAGGGGACTAACTATGGCTACACCTTC.

The chain joins TRBV15 to TRBJ2-7; 7 positions agree with TRBD1. The V gene end was trimmed by 0 bases and the J gene end by 6 bases; junction bases not matched to a gene: 8. CDR1 LNHNV and CDR2 YYDKDF come from the germline V gene (reference sequence). The CDR3 is made up of 15 amino acids. The CDR3 loop is CATSRDRQGESEQYF. CDR3 DNA: TGTGCCACCAGCAGAGATCGACAGGGAGAGTCCGAGCAGTACTTC.

This clone was recorded once. The rearrangement joins TRBV20-1 to TRBJ2-1; no clear D gene. Trimming pared 5 bases from V and 3 bases from J, leaving 5 bases between. The CDR3 totals 11 residues. Germline assignment: CDR1 DFQATT and CDR2 SNEGSKA (reference sequence). In DNA, the CDR3 is TGCAGTGCTCTGAACTACAATGAGCAGTTCTTC. Translating it yields CSALNYNEQFF.

The chain has TRBV20-1 and TRBJ2-5; D call uncertain. The CDR3 runs 11 residues. V lost 4 bases, J lost 4 bases, and 7 bases lay in between. Germline V gives CDR1 DFQATT, CDR2 SNEGSKA (reference sequence). The CDR3, as DNA: TGCAGTGCTATCCCGCCAGAGACCCAGTACTTC. Protein product: CSAIPPETQYF.

The rearrangement links TRBV28 to TRBJ2-2, with TRBD2 matching 11 bases. The CDR3 sequence is 18 residues long. Germline lookup yields CDR1 MDHEN and CDR2 SYDVKM. The V gene end was trimmed by 3 bases and the J gene end by 3 bases; junction bases not matched to a gene: 9. In DNA, the CDR3 is TGTGCCAGCAGTTTCCCTTTAGCGGGAGGGCCGTACACCGGGGAGCTGTTTTTT. This translates into CASSFPLAGGPYTGELFF.

The chain employs TRBV6-5 and TRBJ2-7, with TRBD1 identical over 11 bases. Looked up from germline, CDR1 is MNHEY and CDR2 is SVGAGI. Trimming at V came to 6 bases and at J to 0 bases, leaving 4 bases not matched to a gene. The CDR3 spans 15 residues. CDR3 DNA sequence: TGTGCCAGCAGAAAGGGACAGGGGGGCTCCTACGAGCAGTACTTC. Its protein is CASRKGQGGSYEQYF.